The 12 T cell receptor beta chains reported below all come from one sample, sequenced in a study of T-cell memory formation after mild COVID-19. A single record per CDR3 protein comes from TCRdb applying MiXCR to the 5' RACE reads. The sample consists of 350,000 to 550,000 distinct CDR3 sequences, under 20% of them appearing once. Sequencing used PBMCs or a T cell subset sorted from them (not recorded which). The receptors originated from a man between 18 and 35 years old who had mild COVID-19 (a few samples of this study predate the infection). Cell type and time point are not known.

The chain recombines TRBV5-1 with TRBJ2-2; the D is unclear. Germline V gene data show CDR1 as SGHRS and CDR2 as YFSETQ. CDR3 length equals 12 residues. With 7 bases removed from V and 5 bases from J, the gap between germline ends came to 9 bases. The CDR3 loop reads CASYLETGELFF. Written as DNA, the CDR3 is TGCGCCAGCTATCTTGAGACCGGGGAGCTGTTTTTT.

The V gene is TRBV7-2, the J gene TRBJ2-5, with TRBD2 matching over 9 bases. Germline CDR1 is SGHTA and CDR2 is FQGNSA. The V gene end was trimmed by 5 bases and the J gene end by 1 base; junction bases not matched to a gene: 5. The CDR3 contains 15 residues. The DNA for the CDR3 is TGTGCCAGCAGCATCCGACTAGCGGTCCAAGAGACCCAGTACTTC. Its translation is CASSIRLAVQETQYF.

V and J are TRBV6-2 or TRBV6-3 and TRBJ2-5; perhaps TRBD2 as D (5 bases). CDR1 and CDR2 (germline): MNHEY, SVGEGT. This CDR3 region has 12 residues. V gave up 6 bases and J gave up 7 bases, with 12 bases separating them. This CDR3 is CASSPRTGTQYF. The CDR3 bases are TGTGCCAGCAGCCCTAGGACTGGGACCCAGTACTTC.

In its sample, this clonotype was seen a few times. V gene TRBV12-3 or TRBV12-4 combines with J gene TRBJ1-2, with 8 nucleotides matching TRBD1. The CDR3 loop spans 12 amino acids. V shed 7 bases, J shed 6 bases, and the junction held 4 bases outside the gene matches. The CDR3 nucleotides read TGTGCCAGCATGGGGACAGGCGATGGCTACACCTTC. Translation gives CASMGTGDGYTF.

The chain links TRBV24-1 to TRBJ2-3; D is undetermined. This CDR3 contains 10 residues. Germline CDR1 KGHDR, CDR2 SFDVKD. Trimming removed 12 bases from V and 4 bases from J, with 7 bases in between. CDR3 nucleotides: TGTGCCCAACGACCAGATACGCAGTATTTT. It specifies CAQRPDTQYF.

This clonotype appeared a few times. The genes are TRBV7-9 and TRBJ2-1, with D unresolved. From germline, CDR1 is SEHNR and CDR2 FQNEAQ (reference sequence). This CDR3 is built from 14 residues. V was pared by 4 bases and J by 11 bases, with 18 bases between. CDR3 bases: TGTGCCAGCAGCTCCTCGGCGTCCTACGTGAAGCAGTTCTTC. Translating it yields CASSSSASYVKQFF. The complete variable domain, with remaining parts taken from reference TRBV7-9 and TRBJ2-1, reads DTGVSQNPRHKITKRGQNVTFRCDPISEHNRLYWYRQTLGQGPEFLTYFQNEAQLEKSRLLSDRFSAERPKGSFSTLEIQRTEQGDSAMYLCASSSSASYVKQFFGPGTRLTVL.

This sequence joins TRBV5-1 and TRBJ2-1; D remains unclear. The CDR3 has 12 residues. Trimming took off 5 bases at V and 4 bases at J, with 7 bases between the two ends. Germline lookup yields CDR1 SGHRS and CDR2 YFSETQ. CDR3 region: CASRLGYNEQFF. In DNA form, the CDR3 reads TGCGCCAGCAGGCTAGGTTACAATGAGCAGTTCTTC.

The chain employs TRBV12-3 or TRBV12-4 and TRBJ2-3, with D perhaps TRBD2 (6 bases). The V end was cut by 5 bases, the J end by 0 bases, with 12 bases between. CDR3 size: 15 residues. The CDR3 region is CASSVLAPSTDTQYF. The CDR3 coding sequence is TGTGCCAGCAGTGTCCTAGCGCCTAGCACAGATACGCAGTATTTT.

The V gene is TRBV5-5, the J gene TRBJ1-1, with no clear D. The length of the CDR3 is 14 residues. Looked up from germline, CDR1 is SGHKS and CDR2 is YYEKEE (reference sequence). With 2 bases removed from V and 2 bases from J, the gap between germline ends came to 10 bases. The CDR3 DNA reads TGTGCCAGCAGCTTCTCCAGTACAAACACTGAAGCTTTCTTT. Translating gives CASSFSSTNTEAFF.

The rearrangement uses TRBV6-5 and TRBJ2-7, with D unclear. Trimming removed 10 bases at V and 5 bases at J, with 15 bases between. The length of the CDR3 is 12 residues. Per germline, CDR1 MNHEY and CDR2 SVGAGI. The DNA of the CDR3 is TGTGCCACGACCGTGGGGTGGAACGAGCAGTACTTC. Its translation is CATTVGWNEQYF.

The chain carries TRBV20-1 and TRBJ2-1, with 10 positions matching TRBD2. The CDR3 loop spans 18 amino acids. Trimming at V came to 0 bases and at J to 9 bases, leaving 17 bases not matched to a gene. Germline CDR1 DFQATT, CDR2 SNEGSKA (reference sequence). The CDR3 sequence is CSARDVRAGGHLYSEQFF. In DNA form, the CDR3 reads TGCAGTGCTAGAGACGTGCGAGCGGGGGGGCATCTTTATAGTGAGCAGTTCTTC.

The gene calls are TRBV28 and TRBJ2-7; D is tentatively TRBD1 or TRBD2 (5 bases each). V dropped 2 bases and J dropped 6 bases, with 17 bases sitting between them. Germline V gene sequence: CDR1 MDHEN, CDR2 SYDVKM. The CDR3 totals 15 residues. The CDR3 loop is CASSLQGRPVSEQYF. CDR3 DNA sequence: TGTGCCAGCAGTTTACAGGGACGACCCGTAAGCGAGCAGTACTTC.